This TCR beta chain was recorded in a study of spatial heterogeneity in lung cancer. Overall study: Detection consistently captured more beta-chain sequences than alpha-chain sequences. Points from the study as a whole: Expanded tumor TCRs that were ubiquitous appeared in blood more at resection than follow-up.

Documented time point: sample taken at primary tumor resection. Unsorted whole RNA samples from tumor, nontumor lung or frozen PBMC were sequenced. Patients with untreated early-stage non-small cell lung cancer, numbering approximately 70, were the donors. Concerning this clonotype: Its target is not known.

This CDR3 is built from 14 residues. V shed 0 bases and J shed 0 bases, with 8 bases lying between them. Germline lookup yields CDR1 GTSNPN and CDR2 SVGIG (reference sequence). Unique molecular identifiers, one per molecule, were present on every TCR cDNA molecule. TCRdb reanalysed the 5' RACE reads using MiXCR and keeps one entry per CDR3 protein. The sample lists some 17,000 distinct CDR3 sequences, over 20% seen once, with under 20% in the top ten. This specimen was PBMCs, taken at surgery. J is TRBJ1-1 and V is TRBV30, with D unresolved. The sequence came from a female donor with early-stage non-small cell lung cancer. CDR3 nucleotide sequence: TGTGCCTGGAGTGTGCAAGTGATGAACACTGAAGCTTTCTTT. Its translation is CAWSVQVMNTEAFF.